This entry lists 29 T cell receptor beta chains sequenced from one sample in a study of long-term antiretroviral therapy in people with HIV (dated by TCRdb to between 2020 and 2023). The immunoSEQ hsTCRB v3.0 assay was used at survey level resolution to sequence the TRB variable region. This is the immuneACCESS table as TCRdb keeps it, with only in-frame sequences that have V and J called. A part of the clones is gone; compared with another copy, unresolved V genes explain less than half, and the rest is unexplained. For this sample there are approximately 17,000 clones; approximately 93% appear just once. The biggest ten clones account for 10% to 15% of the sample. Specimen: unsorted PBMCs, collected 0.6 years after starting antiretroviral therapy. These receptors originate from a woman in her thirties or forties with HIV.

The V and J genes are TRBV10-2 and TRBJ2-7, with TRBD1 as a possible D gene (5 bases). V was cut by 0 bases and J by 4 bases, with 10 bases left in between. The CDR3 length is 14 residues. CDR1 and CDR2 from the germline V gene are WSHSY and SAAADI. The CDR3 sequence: CASSESAGRYEQYF. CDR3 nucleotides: TGCGCCAGCAGTGAGTCTGCAGGGCGGTACGAGCAGTACTTC.

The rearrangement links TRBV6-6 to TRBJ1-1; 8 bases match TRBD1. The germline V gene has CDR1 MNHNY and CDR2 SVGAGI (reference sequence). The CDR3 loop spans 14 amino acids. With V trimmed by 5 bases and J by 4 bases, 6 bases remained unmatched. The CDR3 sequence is CASSATGVGTEAFF. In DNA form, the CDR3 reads TGTGCCAGCAGTGCGACAGGGGTGGGCACTGAAGCTTTCTTT.

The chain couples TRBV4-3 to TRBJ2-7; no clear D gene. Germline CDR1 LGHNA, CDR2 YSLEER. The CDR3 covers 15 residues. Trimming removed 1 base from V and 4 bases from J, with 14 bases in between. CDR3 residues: CASSQGRAARYEQYF. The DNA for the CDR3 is TGCGCCAGCAGCCAAGGAAGGGCAGCCAGATACGAGCAGTACTTC.

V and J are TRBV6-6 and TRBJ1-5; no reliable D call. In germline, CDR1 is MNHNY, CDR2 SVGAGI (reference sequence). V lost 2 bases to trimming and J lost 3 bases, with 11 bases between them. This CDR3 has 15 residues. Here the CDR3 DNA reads TGTGCCAGCAGTTACATTAGGACTCACAATCAGCCCCAGCATTTT. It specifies CASSYIRTHNQPQHF.

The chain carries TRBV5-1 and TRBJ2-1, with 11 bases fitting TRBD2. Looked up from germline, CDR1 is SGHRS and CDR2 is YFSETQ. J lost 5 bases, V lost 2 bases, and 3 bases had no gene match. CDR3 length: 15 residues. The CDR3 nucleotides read TGCGCCAGCAGCTTACTAGCGGGGGCGAACAATGAGCAGTTCTTC. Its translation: CASSLLAGANNEQFF.

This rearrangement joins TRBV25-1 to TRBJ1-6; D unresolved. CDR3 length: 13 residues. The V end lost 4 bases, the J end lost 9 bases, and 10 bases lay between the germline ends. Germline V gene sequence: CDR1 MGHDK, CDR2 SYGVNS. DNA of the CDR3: TGTGCCAGCAGTGCTAGTTTCGCTTCACCCCTCCACTTT. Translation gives CASSASFASPLHF.

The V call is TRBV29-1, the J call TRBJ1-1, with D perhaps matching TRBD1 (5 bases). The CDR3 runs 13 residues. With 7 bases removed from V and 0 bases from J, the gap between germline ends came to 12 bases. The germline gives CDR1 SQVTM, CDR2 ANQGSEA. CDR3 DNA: TGCAGCGCTAAGAAGACAGTGAACACTGAAGCTTTCTTT. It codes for CSAKKTVNTEAFF.

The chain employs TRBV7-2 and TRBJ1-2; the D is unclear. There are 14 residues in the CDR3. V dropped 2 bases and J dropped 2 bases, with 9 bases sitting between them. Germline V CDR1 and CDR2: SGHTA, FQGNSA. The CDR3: CASSLNSENYGYTF. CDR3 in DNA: TGTGCCAGCAGCTTAAACTCAGAAAACTATGGCTACACCTTC.

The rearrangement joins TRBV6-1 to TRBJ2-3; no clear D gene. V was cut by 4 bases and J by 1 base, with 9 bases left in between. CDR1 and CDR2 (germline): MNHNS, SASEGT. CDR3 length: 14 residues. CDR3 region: CASSVSIGTDTQYF. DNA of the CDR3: TGTGCCAGCAGTGTATCGATAGGCACAGATACGCAGTATTTT.

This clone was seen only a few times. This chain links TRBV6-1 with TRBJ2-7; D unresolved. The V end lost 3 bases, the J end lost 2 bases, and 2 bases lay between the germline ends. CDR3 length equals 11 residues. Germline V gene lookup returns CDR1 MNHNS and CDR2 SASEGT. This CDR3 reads CASSDTYEQYF. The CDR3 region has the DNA TGTGCCAGCAGTGATACCTACGAGCAGTACTTC.

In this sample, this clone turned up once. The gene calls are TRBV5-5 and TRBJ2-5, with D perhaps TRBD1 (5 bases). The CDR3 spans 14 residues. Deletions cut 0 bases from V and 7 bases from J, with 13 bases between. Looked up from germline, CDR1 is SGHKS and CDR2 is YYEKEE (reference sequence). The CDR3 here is CASSLVTGQGTQYF. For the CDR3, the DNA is TGTGCCAGCAGCTTGGTTACAGGCCAGGGGACCCAGTACTTC. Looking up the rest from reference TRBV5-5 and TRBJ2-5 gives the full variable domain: DAGVTQSPTHLIKTRGQQVTLRCSPISGHKSVSWYQQVLGQGPQFIFQYYEKEERGRGNFPDRFSARQFPNYSSELNVNALLLGDSALYLCASSLVTGQGTQYFGPGTRLLVL.

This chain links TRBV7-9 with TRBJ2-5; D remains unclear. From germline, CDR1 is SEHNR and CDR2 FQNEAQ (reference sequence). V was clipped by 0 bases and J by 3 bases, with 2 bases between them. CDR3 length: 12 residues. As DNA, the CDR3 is TGTGCCAGCAGCTTAGCTAAAGAGACCCAGTACTTC. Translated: CASSLAKETQYF.

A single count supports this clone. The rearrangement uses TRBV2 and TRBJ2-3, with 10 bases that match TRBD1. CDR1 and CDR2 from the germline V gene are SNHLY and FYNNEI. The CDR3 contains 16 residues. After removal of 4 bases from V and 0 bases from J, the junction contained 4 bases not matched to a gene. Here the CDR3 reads CASSGRQGASTDTQYF. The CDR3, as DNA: TGTGCCAGCAGTGGTCGACAGGGGGCTAGCACAGATACGCAGTATTTT.

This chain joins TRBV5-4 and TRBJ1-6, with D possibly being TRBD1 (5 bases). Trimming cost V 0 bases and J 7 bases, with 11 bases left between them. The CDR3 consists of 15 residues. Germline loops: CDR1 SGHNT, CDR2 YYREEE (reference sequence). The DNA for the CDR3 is TGTGCCAGCAGCTTGGAAATGGGGACCAATTCACCCCTCCACTTT. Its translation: CASSLEMGTNSPLHF.

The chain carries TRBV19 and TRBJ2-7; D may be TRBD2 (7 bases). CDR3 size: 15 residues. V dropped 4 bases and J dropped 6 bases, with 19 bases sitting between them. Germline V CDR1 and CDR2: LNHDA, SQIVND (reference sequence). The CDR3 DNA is TGTGCCAGTAGTAATCCCGGGGGGCGACTCTTCGAGCAGTACTTC. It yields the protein CASSNPGGRLFEQYF.

The CDR3 spells CASRWGGGSYEQYF. The CDR3 DNA follows: TGTGCCAGCAGGTGGGGGGGAGGGTCCTACGAGCAGTACTTC. The rearrangement joins TRBV28 to TRBJ2-7; TRBD2 matches at 7 bases. The germline V gene encodes CDR1 MDHEN and CDR2 SYDVKM. The CDR3 loop spans 14 amino acids. The J segment lost 1 base and the V segment lost 6 bases, leaving 6 bases of the junction unmatched.

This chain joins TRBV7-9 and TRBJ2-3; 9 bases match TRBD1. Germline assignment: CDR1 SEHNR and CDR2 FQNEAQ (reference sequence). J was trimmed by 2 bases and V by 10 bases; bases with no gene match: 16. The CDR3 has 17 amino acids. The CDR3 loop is CAIRDRVQTRNTDTQYF. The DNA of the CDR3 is TGTGCCATACGGGACAGGGTGCAGACTAGAAACACAGATACGCAGTATTTT. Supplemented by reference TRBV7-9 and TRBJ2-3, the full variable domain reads DTGVSQNPRHKITKRGQNVTFRCDPISEHNRLYWYRQTLGQGPEFLTYFQNEAQLEKSRLLSDRFSAERPKGSFSTLEIQRTEQGDSAMYLCAIRDRVQTRNTDTQYFGPGTRLTVL.

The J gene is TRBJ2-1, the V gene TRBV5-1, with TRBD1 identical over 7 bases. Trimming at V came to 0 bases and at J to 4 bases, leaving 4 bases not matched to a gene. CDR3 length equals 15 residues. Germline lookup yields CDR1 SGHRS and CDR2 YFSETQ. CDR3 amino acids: CASSLEGDSYNEQFF. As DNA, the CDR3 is TGCGCCAGCAGCTTGGAGGGGGACAGTTACAATGAGCAGTTCTTC.

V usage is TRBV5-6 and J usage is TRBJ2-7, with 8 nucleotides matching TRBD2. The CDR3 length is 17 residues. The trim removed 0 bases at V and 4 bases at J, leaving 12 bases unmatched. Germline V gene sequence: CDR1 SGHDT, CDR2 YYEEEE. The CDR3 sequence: CASSLAGDSGESYEQYF. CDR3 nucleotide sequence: TGTGCCAGCAGCTTGGCCGGGGATAGCGGGGAATCTTACGAGCAGTACTTC.

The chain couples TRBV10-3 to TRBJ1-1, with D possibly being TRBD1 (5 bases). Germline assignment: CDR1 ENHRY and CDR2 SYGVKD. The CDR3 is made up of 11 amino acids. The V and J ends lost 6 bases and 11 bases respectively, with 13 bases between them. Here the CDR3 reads CAIRGVDRAFF. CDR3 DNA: TGTGCCATCAGGGGGGTGGATAGGGCTTTCTTT.

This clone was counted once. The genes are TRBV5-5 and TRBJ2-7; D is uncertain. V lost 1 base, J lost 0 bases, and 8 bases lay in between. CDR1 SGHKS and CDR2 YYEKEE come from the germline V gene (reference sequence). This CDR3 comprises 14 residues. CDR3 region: CASSLFDSSYEQYF. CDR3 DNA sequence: TGTGCCAGCAGCTTGTTTGATAGCTCCTACGAGCAGTACTTC.

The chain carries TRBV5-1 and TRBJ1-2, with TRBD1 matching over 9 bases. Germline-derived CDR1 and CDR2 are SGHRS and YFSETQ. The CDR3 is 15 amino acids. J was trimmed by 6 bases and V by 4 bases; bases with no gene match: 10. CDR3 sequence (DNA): TGCGCCAGCAGCGAAACTCCCGGGACAGGGAATGGCTACACCTTC. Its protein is CASSETPGTGNGYTF.

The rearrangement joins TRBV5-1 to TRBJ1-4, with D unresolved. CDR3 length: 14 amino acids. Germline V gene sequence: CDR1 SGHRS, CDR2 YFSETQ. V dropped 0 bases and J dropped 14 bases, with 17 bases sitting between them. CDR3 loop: CASSLEVGGSELFF. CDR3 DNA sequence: TGCGCCAGCAGCTTGGAGGTGGGCGGCAGTGAGCTGTTTTTT.

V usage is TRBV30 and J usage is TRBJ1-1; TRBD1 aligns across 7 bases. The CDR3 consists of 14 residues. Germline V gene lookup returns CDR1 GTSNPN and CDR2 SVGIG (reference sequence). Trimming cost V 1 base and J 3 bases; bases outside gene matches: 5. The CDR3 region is CAWSATGKDTEAFF. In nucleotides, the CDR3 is TGTGCCTGGAGTGCGACAGGGAAGGACACTGAAGCTTTCTTT.

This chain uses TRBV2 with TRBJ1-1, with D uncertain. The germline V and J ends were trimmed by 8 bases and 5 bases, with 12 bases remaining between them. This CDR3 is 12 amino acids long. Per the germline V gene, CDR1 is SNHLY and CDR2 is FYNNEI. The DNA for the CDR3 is TGTGCCAGCGTGGCCGGTAGGACTGAAGCTTTCTTT. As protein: CASVAGRTEAFF.

This CDR3 is CASRQGFSNQPQHF. The CDR3 DNA sequence: TGTGCCAGCAGACAGGGTTTCAGCAATCAGCCCCAGCATTTT. The chain carries TRBV19 and TRBJ1-5; 7 nucleotides line up with TRBD1. V trimming: 9 bases; J trimming: 1 base; junction bases outside the gene matches: 6. This CDR3 is 14 amino acids long. Germline-derived CDR1 and CDR2 are LNHDA and SQIVND (reference sequence).

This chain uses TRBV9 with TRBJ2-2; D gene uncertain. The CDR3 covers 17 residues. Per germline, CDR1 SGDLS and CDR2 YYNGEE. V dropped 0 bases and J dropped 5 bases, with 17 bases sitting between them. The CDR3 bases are TGTGCCAGCAGCGTAGGAACCTCAACGAGTAGGACCGGGGAGCTGTTTTTT. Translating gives CASSVGTSTSRTGELFF.

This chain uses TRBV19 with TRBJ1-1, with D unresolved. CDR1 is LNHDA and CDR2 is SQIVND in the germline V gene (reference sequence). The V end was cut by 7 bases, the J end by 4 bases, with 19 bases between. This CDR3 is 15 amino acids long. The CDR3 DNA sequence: TGTGCCAGTACTCCGGGCTCCAAATGGGGCACTGAAGCTTTCTTT. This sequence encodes CASTPGSKWGTEAFF.

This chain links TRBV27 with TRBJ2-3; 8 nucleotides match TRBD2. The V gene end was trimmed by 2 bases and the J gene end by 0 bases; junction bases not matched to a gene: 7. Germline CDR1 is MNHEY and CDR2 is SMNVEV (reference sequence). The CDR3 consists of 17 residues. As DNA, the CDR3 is TGTGCCAGCAGTTTAGGGGCGGGGGGAGCTAGCACAGATACGCAGTATTTT. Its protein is CASSLGAGGASTDTQYF.